The rows below give T cell receptor beta chains drawn from one sample of a study of blood T cell repertoires in COVID-19. Measured with immunoSEQ multiplex PCR; TCRdb has only the in-frame clones, and not every one. The sample yields under 150,000 clones, around 83% seen once. Sequencing input: peripheral blood. The receptors were sampled from a man aged 40-55 years with active or convalescent COVID-19. Both conserved end residues are part of each CDR3. D genes are given only for firm matches. For some rows the clone size is stated as once, few or many, or as a class when expanded; others skip it.

CASSLGEGETQYF	13	.	.	TRBV4-2	TRBJ2-5
CASSSKDRGYEQYF	14	TRBD1	.	TRBV7-2	TRBJ2-7
CASSVVGTEGNTIYF	15	TRBD1	.	TRBV9	TRBJ1-3
CATSDQGSTDTQYF	14	.	.	TRBV24-1	TRBJ2-3
CAWREGGNSPLYF	13	.	.	TRBV30	TRBJ1-6
CASGSDRATYEQYF	14	TRBD1	.	TRBV7-3	TRBJ2-7
CASSTQGYEQYF	12	TRBD1	.	TRBV6-5	TRBJ2-7
CASSVAGAGNTIYF	14	.	.	TRBV9	TRBJ1-3
CASRPGTGGYEQYF	14	TRBD1	.	TRBV3-1/TRBV3-2	TRBJ2-7
CASSLGPPSSYNEQFF	16	.	.	TRBV27	TRBJ2-1
CSVALGGLTDTQYF	14	.	.	TRBV29-1	TRBJ2-3
CASRGLAGGSTDTQYF	16	TRBD2	.	TRBV10-2	TRBJ2-3
CASSEGQGAGSYNSPLHF	18	TRBD1	once	TRBV10-2	TRBJ1-6
CASSYVATNQPQHF	14	.	.	TRBV6-2/TRBV6-3	TRBJ1-5
CASRLAGGETQYF	13	TRBD2	.	TRBV6-5	TRBJ2-5
CASSPGANVLTF	12	.	.	TRBV6-5	TRBJ2-6
CASSETGSHQPQHF	14	.	.	TRBV6-4	TRBJ1-5
CAWSVGEGYGYTF	13	.	.	TRBV30	TRBJ1-2
CASSLTGTARYNEQFF	16	TRBD1	once	TRBV6-5	TRBJ2-1
CSAQQGDTQYF	11	.	.	TRBV20-1	TRBJ2-3
CASSSGLAGISYEQYF	16	TRBD2	.	TRBV10-2	TRBJ2-7
CASRHQANTEAFF	13	.	.	TRBV14	TRBJ1-1
CASSESGGTGNYGYTF	16	TRBD1	.	TRBV10-2	TRBJ1-2